The next 23 T cell receptor beta chains were all read from a single sample in a study of blood T cell repertoires in COVID-19 (TCRdb year 2020). Library prep was done by the immunoSEQ multiplex PCR assay. Held by TCRdb, this immuneACCESS table contains in-frame sequences only and omits some clones. Under half of the omission traces to an unresolved V gene where checked; the cause of the rest is unknown. Here the sample has approximately 220,000 clones; roughly nine tenths occur a single time. The biggest ten clones account for around 4.2% of the sample. Sequenced input: PBMCs or T cells enriched from blood (not recorded which). The receptor set was obtained from a woman under 40 with acute COVID-19.

The chain has TRBV7-2 and TRBJ1-4; unclear D gene. There are 17 residues in the CDR3. CDR1 and CDR2 (germline): SGHTA, FQGNSA. Trimming took 1 base from V and 8 from J, leaving 20 bases between them. CDR3 nucleotides: TGTGCCAGCAGCTTAGAGGCGACGTGGGCGAGAGGGGAAAAACTGTTTTTT. Its translation: CASSLEATWARGEKLFF.

J is TRBJ1-4 and V is TRBV2, with D hard to call. CDR3 length: 16 amino acids. Trimming cost V 4 bases and J 0 bases, with 12 bases left between them. Germline assignment: CDR1 SNHLY and CDR2 FYNNEI. CDR3 sequence reads: CASSGRVVTTNEKLFF. The CDR3 DNA reads as TGTGCCAGCAGTGGGCGGGTAGTAACAACTAATGAAAAACTGTTTTTT.

The chain has TRBV7-2 and TRBJ1-1; 8 bases map to TRBD1. This CDR3 is built from 12 residues. Germline V gene sequence: CDR1 SGHTA, CDR2 FQGNSA. The ends lost 5 bases at V and 8 bases at J; junction bases unmatched: 4. CDR3 region: CASSPRTGEAFF. Written as DNA, the CDR3 is TGTGCCAGCAGCCCCAGGACAGGGGAAGCTTTCTTT.

The CDR3 DNA follows: TGTGCCAGCAGCTTGGTCCGGGGGGGTAATGAAAAACTGTTTTTT. Protein: CASSLVRGGNEKLFF. V usage is TRBV5-4 and J usage is TRBJ1-4; tentatively, D is TRBD1 (5 bases). Germline V lookup: CDR1 SGHNT, CDR2 YYREEE (reference sequence). This CDR3 region has 15 residues. Trimming cost V 0 bases and J 4 bases, with 10 bases left between them. The entire variable domain, with the rest obtained from reference TRBV5-4 and TRBJ1-4, is as follows: ETGVTQSPTHLIKTRGQQVTLRCSSQSGHNTVSWYQQALGQGPQFIFQYYREEENGRGNFPPRFSGLQFPNYSSELNVNALELDDSALYLCASSLVRGGNEKLFFGSGTQLSVL.

The genes are TRBV5-1 and TRBJ1-2; D might be TRBD1 (6 bases). V dropped 2 bases and J dropped 4 bases, with 12 bases sitting between them. The germline V gene encodes CDR1 SGHRS and CDR2 YFSETQ. The CDR3 totals 14 residues. The CDR3 is CASSFAGASYGYTF. The CDR3 DNA sequence: TGCGCCAGCAGCTTTGCGGGGGCGAGCTATGGCTACACCTTC. Complete variable domain (other parts from reference TRBV5-1 and TRBJ1-2): KAGVTQTPRYLIKTRGQQVTLSCSPISGHRSVSWYQQTPGQGLQFLFEYFSETQRNKGNFPGRFSGRQFSNSRSEMNVSTLELGDSALYLCASSFAGASYGYTFGSGTRLTVV.

The chain employs TRBV7-2 and TRBJ1-3; D not resolved. This CDR3 contains 15 residues. Trimming removed 2 bases at V and 0 bases at J, with 8 bases between. CDR1 SGHTA and CDR2 FQGNSA come from the germline V gene. In DNA form, the CDR3 reads TGTGCCAGCAGCTTAAGGCAGGCCTCTGGAAACACCATATATTTT. Amino acids: CASSLRQASGNTIYF.

The chain recombines TRBV3-1 (or the pseudogene TRBV3-2) with TRBJ1-3; D is perhaps TRBD1 (5 bases). Germline CDR1 LGHDT, CDR2 YNNKEL (reference sequence). Trimming took off 4 bases at V and 0 bases at J, with 10 bases between the two ends. The CDR3 length is 15 residues. CDR3 sequence (DNA): TGTGCCAGCAGCCCTCGACAGTCCTCTGGAAACACCATATATTTT. It codes for CASSPRQSSGNTIYF.

This chain connects TRBV3-1 (or the pseudogene TRBV3-2) to TRBJ1-5; weak D call: TRBD1 (5 bases). V was clipped by 0 bases and J by 2 bases, with 14 bases between them. The CDR3 totals 17 residues. CDR1 and CDR2 from the germline V gene are LGHDT and YNNKEL (reference sequence). This CDR3 reads CASSQESSAGGNQPQHF. CDR3 DNA: TGTGCCAGCAGCCAAGAGTCATCGGCGGGGGGCAATCAGCCCCAGCATTTT.

The genes are TRBV7-9 and TRBJ1-2, with 12 bases identical to TRBD1. The CDR3 totals 15 residues. Germline V gene lookup returns CDR1 SEHNR and CDR2 FQNEAQ (reference sequence). V lost 5 bases and J lost 6; bases outside the gene matches: 7. The DNA of the CDR3 is TGTGCCAGCAGCCCTAGGGGGACAGGGGGCCATGGCTACACCTTC. It yields the protein CASSPRGTGGHGYTF. Together with reference TRBV7-9 and TRBJ1-2, the CDR3 gives the full variable domain: DTGVSQNPRHKITKRGQNVTFRCDPISEHNRLYWYRQTLGQGPEFLTYFQNEAQLEKSRLLSDRFSAERPKGSFSTLEIQRTEQGDSAMYLCASSPRGTGGHGYTFGSGTRLTVV.

This chain links TRBV13 with TRBJ1-6; no clear D gene. CDR1 and CDR2 from the germline V gene are PRHDT and FYEKMQ (reference sequence). Between the trimmed V and J ends, which lost 4 bases and 0 bases, there was a span of 7 bases. The CDR3 spans 15 residues. The CDR3 protein is CASSYGSSYNSPLHF. The CDR3 coding sequence is TGTGCCAGCAGCTATGGGAGCTCCTATAATTCACCCCTCCACTTT.

This rearrangement joins TRBV24-1 to TRBJ1-5, with TRBD1 matching 7 bases. J gave up 11 bases and V 4 bases, and 10 bases lay outside the gene matches. The V gene's germline CDR1 is KGHDR and CDR2 SFDVKD. The CDR3 runs to 14 residues. The CDR3 spells CATSEPLTGAAQHF. DNA of the CDR3: TGTGCCACCAGTGAACCCCTTACAGGGGCGGCCCAGCATTTT.

The V gene is TRBV6-5, the J gene TRBJ2-4; 7 nucleotides line up with TRBD2. CDR1 is MNHEY, CDR2 SVGAGI, per germline. CDR3 length equals 15 residues. J gave up 8 bases and V 0 bases, and 7 bases lay outside the gene matches. The DNA for the CDR3 is TGTGCCAGCAGTTACTCGGGCGGGGGAAGGGACATTCAGTACTTC. As protein: CASSYSGGGRDIQYF.

V gene TRBV7-9 combines with J gene TRBJ2-4, with 11 bases that match TRBD1. The V and J ends lost 11 bases and 0 bases, in that order; junction bases with no gene match: 15. CDR3 size: 18 residues. Germline V lookup: CDR1 SEHNR, CDR2 FQNEAQ (reference sequence). The CDR3 sequence is CAVQMDRGPIVAKNIQYF. CDR3 nucleotides: TGTGCCGTCCAGATGGACAGGGGGCCAATTGTAGCCAAAAACATTCAGTACTTC.

This chain uses TRBV4-3 with TRBJ1-4; D call uncertain. The germline V and J ends were trimmed by 10 bases and 4 bases, with 16 bases remaining between them. The germline V gene has CDR1 LGHNA and CDR2 YSLEER. CDR3 length: 14 residues. The CDR3 DNA sequence: TGCGCCACCTCCCCCGACGGAGTTAATGAAAAACTGTTTTTT. Amino acids: CATSPDGVNEKLFF.

The gene calls are TRBV23-1 and TRBJ1-5, with D possibly matching TRBD1 (5 bases). TRBV23-1 carries the ORF label, with uncertain function. Trimming removed 6 bases at V and 2 bases at J, with 17 bases between. The CDR3 runs to 16 residues. Here the CDR3 reads CASRPNSTGGNQPQHF. The CDR3 DNA sequence: TGCGCCAGCAGGCCTAACTCTACAGGAGGCAATCAGCCCCAGCATTTT.

The chain recombines TRBV4-3 with TRBJ1-1; 7 bases match TRBD1. J gave up 1 base and V 4 bases, and 6 bases lay outside the gene matches. CDR3 length: 15 residues. The germline CDR1 and CDR2 sequences are LGHNA and YSLEER. The CDR3 loop is CASSPRTGGNTEAFF. DNA for the CDR3: TGCGCCAGCAGCCCACGGACAGGAGGGAACACTGAAGCTTTCTTT.

The V gene is TRBV6-5, the J gene TRBJ2-7; TRBD2 matches at 9 bases. Trimming took 8 bases from V and 4 from J; bases not matched to a gene: 12. Germline CDR1 is MNHEY and CDR2 is SVGAGI. The CDR3 covers 15 residues. The CDR3 DNA follows: TGTGCCAGCCGGGGGACGCGGGGGGGCCGGTACGAGCAGTACTTC. Protein product: CASRGTRGGRYEQYF.

This chain connects TRBV6-5 to TRBJ2-3, with 7 nucleotides matching TRBD1. Looked up from germline, CDR1 is MNHEY and CDR2 is SVGAGI. The V gene end was trimmed by 8 bases and the J gene end by 1 base; junction bases not matched to a gene: 9. The CDR3 sequence is 15 residues long. CDR3 residues: CASGNRGGRTDTQYF. Here the CDR3 DNA reads TGTGCCAGCGGGAACAGGGGTGGGCGCACAGATACGCAGTATTTT.

This chain uses TRBV14 with TRBJ1-2; D is unclear. Trimming cost V 2 bases and J 8 bases, with 12 bases left between them. The CDR3 totals 13 residues. Germline lookup yields CDR1 SGHDN and CDR2 FVKESK. The CDR3 loop is CASSQTRPGGYTF. Here the CDR3 DNA reads TGTGCCAGCAGCCAAACCCGACCCGGGGGCTACACCTTC.

V gene TRBV2 combines with J gene TRBJ2-5, with 9 bases identical to TRBD2. In germline, CDR1 is SNHLY, CDR2 FYNNEI. This CDR3 has 15 amino acids. Germline trimming cut 7 bases from V and 5 bases from J; bases unmatched to any gene: 11. The CDR3 nucleotides read TGTGCCAGCACGGTGGCCAGCGGGGGGAGGGAGACCCAGTACTTC. It is translated as CASTVASGGRETQYF. The whole variable domain, remainder taken from reference TRBV2 and TRBJ2-5, is EPEVTQTPSHQVTQMGQEVILRCVPISNHLYFYWYRQILGQKVEFLVSFYNNEISEKSEIFDDQFSVERPDGSNFTLKIRSTKLEDSAMYFCASTVASGGRETQYFGPGTRLLVL.

The chain recombines TRBV3-1 (or the pseudogene TRBV3-2) with TRBJ2-7, with D maybe TRBD2 (7 bases). V lost 2 bases, J lost 5 bases, and 19 bases lay in between. Germline CDR1 and CDR2: LGHDT and YNNKEL (reference sequence). This CDR3 is built from 16 residues. The CDR3 DNA reads TGTGCCAGCAGCCAAACGTTAGGGGGGGCGTTCGACGAGCAGTACTTC. Translation: CASSQTLGGAFDEQYF.

The chain employs TRBV12-3 or TRBV12-4 and TRBJ1-2; 8 bases are shared with TRBD1. Trimming at V came to 6 bases and at J to 4 bases, leaving 4 bases not matched to a gene. The CDR3 has 13 residues. This CDR3 reads CASSTGTGYGYTF. The CDR3 region has the DNA TGTGCCAGCAGCACCGGGACAGGCTATGGCTACACCTTC.

The rearrangement uses TRBV5-1 and TRBJ1-4; weak D call: TRBD1 (5 bases). This CDR3 is built from 16 residues. Germline V CDR1 and CDR2: SGHRS, YFSETQ. Trimming took 0 bases from V and 1 from J, leaving 10 bases between them. This CDR3 reads CASSLAGGVTNEKLFF. The CDR3 DNA sequence: TGCGCCAGCAGCTTGGCCGGGGGGGTAACTAATGAAAAACTGTTTTTT.